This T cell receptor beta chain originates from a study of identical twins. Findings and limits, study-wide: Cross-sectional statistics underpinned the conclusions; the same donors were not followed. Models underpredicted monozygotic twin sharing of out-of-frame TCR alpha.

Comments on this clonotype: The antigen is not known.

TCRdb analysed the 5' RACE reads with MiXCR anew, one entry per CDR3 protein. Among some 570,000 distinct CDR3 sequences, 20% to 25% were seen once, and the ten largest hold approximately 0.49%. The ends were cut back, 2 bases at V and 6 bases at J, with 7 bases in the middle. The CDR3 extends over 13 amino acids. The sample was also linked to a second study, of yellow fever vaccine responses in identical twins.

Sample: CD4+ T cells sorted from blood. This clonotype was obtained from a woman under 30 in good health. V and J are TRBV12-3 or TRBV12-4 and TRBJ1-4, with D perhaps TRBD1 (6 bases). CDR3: CASSLNRDEKLFF. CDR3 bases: TGTGCCAGCAGTTTAAACAGGGATGAAAAACTGTTTTTT.